What follows are 29 T cell receptor beta chains derived from one specimen sequenced in a study of OX40 agonist ivuxolimab in advanced cancers. Some clones are missing from TCRdb's copy, which holds only in-frame ones; the method was immunoSEQ multiplex PCR. The repertoire holds some 35,000 clones, with 65% to 80% as singletons. This specimen consisted of CD4+ or CD8+ T cells sorted from blood, obtained in a trial of the OX40 agonist ivuxolimab. All receptors derive from an adult with an advanced solid tumor such as melanoma, head and neck, liver or kidney cancer.

A few counts support this clone. This chain joins TRBV14 and TRBJ2-1; D is ambiguous. The length of the CDR3 is 16 residues. V lost 2 bases, J lost 0 bases, and 11 bases lay in between. From germline, CDR1 is SGHDN and CDR2 FVKESK. The CDR3 here is CASSQLDGGSYNEQFF. The CDR3 nucleotides are TGTGCCAGCAGCCAACTTGACGGCGGCTCCTACAATGAGCAGTTCTTC.

About this clone: Other DNA sequences from this sample encode an identical CDR3 as well. The gene calls are TRBV18 and TRBJ2-5; 7 positions agree with TRBD2. The CDR3 length is 13 residues. V shed 3 bases, J shed 3 bases, and the junction held 1 base outside the gene matches. The germline V gene has CDR1 KGHSH and CDR2 LQKENI. CDR3 sequence reads: CASSPGLEETQYF. In DNA, the CDR3 is TGTGCCAGCTCACCCGGACTAGAAGAGACCCAGTACTTC.

This clone has a single count. The V and J genes are TRBV5-6 and TRBJ2-7, with 9 bases fitting TRBD2. CDR1 is SGHDT and CDR2 is YYEEEE in the germline V gene. The CDR3 covers 14 residues. V shed 4 bases and J 6 bases; nucleotides not matched to a gene: 8. CDR3 loop: CASSLRLADLEQYF. The CDR3, as DNA: TGTGCCAGCAGCCTGCGACTAGCGGATCTCGAGCAGTACTTC.

This clone was seen just once. The rearrangement joins TRBV30 to TRBJ2-5, with D unresolved. TRBJ2-7 explains the end of the DNA better; the J call may be wrong. This CDR3 is built from 11 residues. Per germline, CDR1 GTSNPN and CDR2 SVGIG (reference sequence). CDR3 sequence reads: CARSMGHEQYF. The CDR3 DNA sequence: TGTGCCCGATCAATGGGTCACGAGCAGTACTTC.

The chain joins TRBV5-1 to TRBJ2-1, with a possible D match to TRBD2 (5 bases). Germline CDR1 reads SGHRS; CDR2 reads YFSETQ. The CDR3 contains 14 residues. Trimming removed 4 bases at V and 4 bases at J, with 12 bases between. This CDR3 is CASSPWAGYNEQFF. CDR3 DNA: TGCGCCAGCAGCCCCTGGGCGGGTTACAATGAGCAGTTCTTC. Drawing the rest from reference TRBV5-1 and TRBJ2-1, the complete variable domain is KAGVTQTPRYLIKTRGQQVTLSCSPISGHRSVSWYQQTPGQGLQFLFEYFSETQRNKGNFPGRFSGRQFSNSRSEMNVSTLELGDSALYLCASSPWAGYNEQFFGPGTRLTVL.

The chain links TRBV15 to TRBJ2-1, with a possible D match to TRBD2 (6 bases). Trimming took 1 base from V and 6 from J, leaving 16 bases between them. The germline CDR1 and CDR2 sequences are LNHNV and YYDKDF (reference sequence). The CDR3 runs to 16 residues. Here the CDR3 reads CATSRGVRDSGNEQFF. The CDR3 DNA follows: TGTGCCACCAGCAGAGGGGTGAGGGACTCCGGCAATGAGCAGTTCTTC.

The gene calls are TRBV7-2 and TRBJ2-3, with D maybe TRBD2 (5 bases). The ends were cut back, 5 bases at V and 2 bases at J, with 17 bases in the middle. The germline CDR1 and CDR2 sequences are SGHTA and FQGNSA. The CDR3 has 16 amino acids. CDR3 region: CASSPFGVSFTDTQYF. Here the CDR3 DNA reads TGTGCCAGCAGCCCTTTCGGGGTATCCTTCACAGATACGCAGTATTTT.

The chain is built from TRBV6-1 and TRBJ1-2; 8 nucleotides match TRBD1. The V gene end was trimmed by 0 bases and the J gene end by 8 bases; junction bases not matched to a gene: 14. Germline V lookup: CDR1 MNHNS, CDR2 SASEGT. The CDR3 sequence is 17 residues long. DNA of the CDR3: TGTGCCAGCAGTGAAGCCTACTTCTTTCAGGGGGCCTGGGGCTACACCTTC. Translated, it gives CASSEAYFFQGAWGYTF.

The chain combines TRBV9 with TRBJ2-5, with 7 nucleotides matching TRBD2. V lost 4 bases, J lost 4 bases, and 10 bases stayed unmatched. Germline lookup yields CDR1 SGDLS and CDR2 YYNGEE. CDR3 length: 15 amino acids. The DNA for the CDR3 is TGTGCCAGCAGCTCCCGAGGGACTAAAGTAGAGACCCAGTACTTC. The encoded protein is CASSSRGTKVETQYF.

V is TRBV11-2 and J is TRBJ2-3, with D possibly TRBD2 on 5 matching bases. Germline V gives CDR1 SGHAT, CDR2 FQNNGV. The CDR3 has 14 amino acids. V lost 7 bases and J 6 bases, leaving 17 bases between the germline ends. The CDR3 loop is CASTYEGEMDTQYF. The DNA for the CDR3 is TGTGCCAGCACCTACGAGGGTGAAATGGATACGCAGTATTTT.

V gene TRBV6-5 combines with J gene TRBJ1-1; D gene uncertain. Germline V CDR1 and CDR2: MNHEY, SVGAGI. The CDR3 is made up of 13 amino acids. With 7 bases removed from V and 5 bases from J, the gap between germline ends came to 14 bases. The CDR3 DNA follows: TGTGCCAGCACCACCTGGGGAGGGACTGAAGCTTTCTTT. It is translated as CASTTWGGTEAFF.

The chain recombines TRBV4-1 with TRBJ2-1, with TRBD2 matching 8 bases. The germline V gene encodes CDR1 MGHRA and CDR2 YSYEKL. V trimming: 3 bases; J trimming: 9 bases; junction bases outside the gene matches: 4. The CDR3 contains 13 residues. The CDR3 DNA follows: TGCGCCAGCAGCCACGCAGGGACTAGTGAGCAGTTCTTC. Protein: CASSHAGTSEQFF.

V gene TRBV23-1 combines with J gene TRBJ1-2; unclear D gene. TRBV23-1 is an ORF; its function is uncertain. V was cut by 3 bases and J by 4 bases, with 12 bases left in between. This CDR3 is 14 amino acids long. CDR3 sequence: CASSQPGSCYGYTF. The CDR3 region has the DNA TGCGCCAGCAGTCAGCCGGGATCCTGCTATGGCTACACCTTC.

This sequence joins TRBV11-2 and TRBJ2-7, with 8 bases aligning to TRBD2. V trimming: 5 bases; J trimming: 1 base; junction bases outside the gene matches: 7. Germline V lookup: CDR1 SGHAT, CDR2 FQNNGV. The CDR3 consists of 15 residues. The CDR3 here is CASSRGSGGSYEQYF. DNA of the CDR3: TGTGCCAGCAGCCGGGGAAGCGGGGGATCCTACGAGCAGTACTTC.

By frequency in the sample, this clone is medium-sized (0.01 to 0.1%). The rearrangement uses TRBV7-9 and TRBJ2-1, with TRBD1 matching over 10 bases. J gave up 3 bases and V 4 bases, and 9 bases lay outside the gene matches. Germline lookup yields CDR1 SEHNR and CDR2 FQNEAQ (reference sequence). The CDR3 has 17 amino acids. This CDR3 reads CASSSDDRGLIYNEQFF. Written as DNA, the CDR3 is TGTGCCAGCAGCTCGGACGACAGGGGGCTTATCTACAATGAGCAGTTCTTC. Filled out from reference TRBV7-9 and TRBJ2-1, the complete variable domain reads DTGVSQNPRHKITKRGQNVTFRCDPISEHNRLYWYRQTLGQGPEFLTYFQNEAQLEKSRLLSDRFSAERPKGSFSTLEIQRTEQGDSAMYLCASSSDDRGLIYNEQFFGPGTRLTVL.

The gene calls are TRBV6-1 and TRBJ2-5; 7 positions match TRBD1. The CDR3 is 13 residues long. The J segment lost 2 bases and the V segment lost 5 bases, leaving 2 bases of the junction unmatched. Germline lookup yields CDR1 MNHNS and CDR2 SASEGT. DNA of the CDR3: TGTGCCAGCAGTACGACAGGGCAAGAGACCCAGTACTTC. Translated, it gives CASSTTGQETQYF.

The CDR3 here is CASSPRGLLESGELFF. The CDR3 DNA sequence: TGTGCCAGCAGTCCTCGGGGACTTCTTGAGTCCGGGGAGCTGTTTTTT. J is TRBJ2-2 and V is TRBV28; perhaps TRBD2 as D (6 bases). V was cut by 5 bases and J by 6 bases, with 19 bases left in between. Germline loops: CDR1 MDHEN, CDR2 SYDVKM. There are 16 residues in the CDR3. Using reference TRBV28 and TRBJ2-2 for the parts outside the CDR3, the full variable domain is DVKVTQSSRYLVKRTGEKVFLECVQDMDHENMFWYRQDPGLGLRLIYFSYDVKMKEKGDIPEGYSVSREKKERFSLILESASTNQTSMYLCASSPRGLLESGELFFGEGSRLTVL.

The chain recombines TRBV13 with TRBJ2-7; D remains unclear. The germline V gene encodes CDR1 PRHDT and CDR2 FYEKMQ (reference sequence). V was clipped by 5 bases and J by 2 bases, with 10 bases between them. The CDR3 runs to 13 residues. The CDR3 DNA reads TGTGCCAGCAGCCCCGCTGGGACCTACGAGCAGTACTTC. Translating gives CASSPAGTYEQYF.

In its sample, this clone was seen once. A read error may produce the germline difference seen at one junction end. V and J are TRBV29-1 and TRBJ1-3; unclear D gene. The CDR3 has 14 residues. The germline V gene has CDR1 SQVTM and CDR2 ANQGSEA. In DNA form, the CDR3 reads TGCAGCGCCACCGGGTCCTTGGGCGGAAACACCACATATTTT. The encoded protein is CSATGSLGGNTTYF. The whole variable domain, remainder taken from reference TRBV29-1 and TRBJ1-3, is SAVISQKPSRDICQRGTSLTIQCQVDSQVTMMFWYRQQPGQSLTLIATANQGSEATYESGFVIDKFPISRPNLTFSTLTVSNMSPEDSSIYLCSATGSLGGNTTYFGEGSWLTVV.

The chain couples TRBV7-9 to TRBJ1-1, with D uncertain. V was shortened by 6 bases and J by 1 base, with 12 bases between the two germline ends. The CDR3 consists of 14 residues. The germline V gene has CDR1 SEHNR and CDR2 FQNEAQ (reference sequence). For the CDR3, the DNA is TGTGCCAGCAGTCCGCAAGGCCGGAACACTGAAGCTTTCTTT. Its protein is CASSPQGRNTEAFF.

The V and J genes are TRBV6-6 and TRBJ2-1, with 7 nucleotides matching TRBD1. This CDR3 is built from 14 residues. Per germline, CDR1 MNHNY and CDR2 SVGAGI (reference sequence). Trimming took 7 bases from V and 4 from J; bases not matched to a gene: 7. The CDR3 protein is CASTEGAEYNEQFF. The CDR3 nucleotides read TGTGCCAGCACCGAGGGGGCTGAATACAATGAGCAGTTCTTC.

V usage is TRBV11-2 and J usage is TRBJ1-1, with unresolved D. CDR3 length: 14 residues. The V end lost 1 base, the J end lost 1 base, and 7 bases lay between the germline ends. Germline V gives CDR1 SGHAT, CDR2 FQNNGV. As DNA, the CDR3 is TGTGCCAGCAGCTTAGGTCTGGGGAACACTGAAGCTTTCTTT. It specifies CASSLGLGNTEAFF.

The gene calls are TRBV5-1 and TRBJ2-1; 9 bases map to TRBD2. In germline, CDR1 is SGHRS, CDR2 YFSETQ. V trimming: 0 bases; J trimming: 4 bases; junction bases outside the gene matches: 5. CDR3 size: 16 residues. The chain's CDR3 is CASSLDGGGGYNEQFF. Here the CDR3 DNA reads TGCGCCAGCAGCTTGGATGGCGGGGGGGGATACAATGAGCAGTTCTTC.

The chain employs TRBV19 and TRBJ2-2; the D gene is possibly TRBD1 (6 bases). Trimming left V 6 bases short and J 10 bases short, with 18 bases between. The CDR3 covers 14 residues. The V gene's germline CDR1 is LNHDA and CDR2 SQIVND (reference sequence). Written as DNA, the CDR3 is TGTGCCAGTAGCCAGGGCCTCCGGGGACAGGAGCTGTTTTTT. This gives the protein CASSQGLRGQELFF.

V gene TRBV29-1 combines with J gene TRBJ2-7, with 9 positions matching TRBD1. CDR3 length: 11 residues. Per the germline V gene, CDR1 is SQVTM and CDR2 is ANQGSEA. V lost 4 bases to trimming and J lost 6 bases; unmatched junction nucleotides: 1. CDR3 loop: CSVGTGAEQYF. The CDR3 coding sequence is TGCAGCGTTGGGACAGGGGCCGAGCAGTACTTC.

The V call is TRBV21-1, the J call TRBJ1-1. TRBV21-1 is flagged as a pseudogene. The CDR3 runs 14 residues. The CDR3 coding sequence is TGTGCCAGCAACTTAACCGGGACTAACACTGAAGCTTTCTTT. It specifies CASNLTGTNTEAFF.

The chain uses TRBV30 and TRBJ1-2, with TRBD1 as a possible D gene (6 bases). CDR3 size: 13 residues. The V end was cut by 5 bases, the J end by 8 bases, with 18 bases between. CDR1 and CDR2 (germline): GTSNPN, SVGIG (reference sequence). CDR3 in DNA: TGTGCCTGGGGAGGACGGGGGGCGAGAGGCTACACCTTC. This codes for CAWGGRGARGYTF.

The CDR3 coding sequence is TGTGCCAGCAGTGAACAGGGGGAGACCCAGTACTTC. It codes for CASSEQGETQYF. This rearrangement joins TRBV6-1 to TRBJ2-5; maybe TRBD1 (6 bases). This CDR3 is 12 amino acids long. In germline, CDR1 is MNHNS, CDR2 SASEGT. Trimming cost V 2 bases and J 5 bases, with 6 bases left between them.

V is TRBV2 and J is TRBJ2-5, with no clear D. This CDR3 comprises 11 residues. CDR1 and CDR2 from the germline V gene are SNHLY and FYNNEI. With 4 bases removed from V and 5 bases from J, the gap between germline ends came to 5 bases. The CDR3: CASSVEETQYF. The CDR3 nucleotides read TGTGCCAGCAGTGTGGAGGAGACCCAGTACTTC. Full variable domain (remainder filled in from reference TRBV2 and TRBJ2-5): EPEVTQTPSHQVTQMGQEVILRCVPISNHLYFYWYRQILGQKVEFLVSFYNNEISEKSEIFDDQFSVERPDGSNFTLKIRSTKLEDSAMYFCASSVEETQYFGPGTRLLVL.